This T cell receptor beta chain is from a study of cytomegalovirus exposure and HLA in healthy donors listed by TCRdb under 2017. For the study in its entirety: An earlier analysis of some 600 of the donors reported 276 Gb of sequence data and 117 million unique TCR beta sequences obtained from around 180 million T cells. Every discovery cohort repertoire had been produced on one sequencing platform. The study was designed to test whether signatures of past pathogen exposure could be identified by cataloging public T cell receptors. The study profiled the T cell repertoires of approximately 700 subjects by immunosequencing and related them to cytomegalovirus serostatus. An early release covering approximately 600 HLA-typed donors comprised about 310 gigabases of sequencing data and roughly 85 million unique TCR sequences. In a later genetic analysis, genome-wide SNP genotypes for about 55% of the roughly 700 donors were used, and that subset was treated as a discovery cohort. Of the approximately 400 genotyped donors, 65% to 90% fell in the genetic ancestry cluster associated with self-reported Caucasian donors. Donor age, sex, ethnicity and CMV serostatus were compiled together with the repertoire data. On average, around 230,000 unique TCR beta nucleotide sequences were sequenced per donor among some 430 genotyped donors of the cohort, with around 19% of those sequences being non-productive. The number of donors typed differed by locus, with about 629-630 for A, B, C, DRB1 and DQB1, about 500 for DQA1, about 610 for DPA1, and around 430 for DPB1. To decide whether each TCR beta V gene segment behaved as functional or pseudogenic, an earlier analysis of some 600 of the donors relied on high-throughput TCR beta sequencing. Because of strong linkage in the cohort, roughly five DR-DQ haplotypes were treated as single units for association and clustering. HLA typing covered class I and class II loci at four-digit resolution. A later analysis re-analyzed previously published TCR beta repertoires from 600 to 850 donors and added high-resolution HLA genotyping to study TCR occurrence patterns. The later analysis used no new phenotypic data to find candidate immune exposures, relying instead on TCR beta sequences and their occurrence across donors. To predict cytomegalovirus infection status, the study combined high-throughput TCR immunosequencing, statistical association of individual TCRs with disease status, and machine learning. Besides the first cohort of more than 650 subjects, a separate validation cohort made up of over 100 different subjects was used.

Library generation was performed with the immunoSEQ multiplex PCR assay. For the multiplex PCR, a mixture combining 60 forward primers for TCR Vbeta segments and 13 reverse primers for TCR Jbeta segments was used. Amplification of the CDR3 region of rearranged TCR beta genes was performed with a multiplex PCR assay on genomic DNA. On the Illumina HiSeq System, the amplified TCR beta libraries were sequenced as 87-base-pair reads. Concerning the study's data processing: A later analysis counted tens of millions of unique TCR beta chains across the 550 to 700 repertoires, and 10 million to 12 million of these chains were shared by at least two donors. Raw reads were error-corrected and collapsed into unique sequences with a nearest-neighbor algorithm that merged closely related sequences to remove PCR and sequencing errors. CDR3 sequences were aligned to IMGT reference sequences to assign V, D and J gene segments. For a sequence to be retained, at least a six-nucleotide match to both a V gene segment and a J gene segment was required. Rearrangements were called productive when the CDR3 lacked stop codons and stayed in frame with V and J; all others were non-productive. CDR3 was defined by IMGT convention, running from the second conserved V-encoded cysteine to the conserved J-encoded phenylalanine. Sequences without an unambiguous match to a single V gene segment were excluded from the earlier analysis of about 600 of the donors. An earlier analysis of several hundred of the donors called V segments functional above 56.7% productive rearrangements and segregating when the between-donor standard deviation exceeded 5%. A statistical classification framework was built for diagnosing cytomegalovirus status from the catalog of TCR beta chain sequences. In a later analysis, TCR nucleotide sequences were compared against IMGT/GENE-DB human TR gene sequences so that V and J genes could be assigned. Using the TCRdist pipeline, a later analysis assigned CDR3 sequences along with most-parsimonious VDJ recombination scenarios. In a later analysis, every TCR beta chain was defined by the combination of its CDR3 amino acid sequence and its V-gene family, and reads without a unique V-gene family were dropped. To address suspected cross-contamination and a sequencing artifact, a later analysis removed around 600 highly shared, low-generation-probability nucleotide sequences. In a later analysis, a clonal expansion index was calculated for each public chain from normalized within-repertoire ranks of inferred template counts. In a later analysis, generation probabilities were computed using a VDJ recombination model fitted to out-of-frame rearrangements, and the results were checked against IGoR. In a later analysis, TCR-TCR, TCR-HLA and TCR-CMV co-occurrence was scored with hypergeometric tests, and a repertoire-size bias correction was applied to TCR pairs. A later analysis estimated false discovery rates by permuting HLA or CMV assignments 20 times. In a later analysis, co-occurring TCRs were grouped with DBSCAN, and TCRdist sequence similarity was added when clustering was performed within HLA-allele-positive subsets. Repertoires with fewer than 30,000 or more than 120,000 public chains were left out of co-occurrence clustering, as were four to six repertoires with anomalous nucleotide sharing. TCRdb obtained this table from immuneACCESS and retained in-frame rearrangements with V and J assigned. These tables miss some clones; where compared with another copy, unresolved V genes account for less than half of the shortfall, and the remainder is unexplained. V and J calls and clone size are those listed in that table; D and trimming were worked out from the DNA. The sample table shows 170,000 or so clones, and roughly 79% are seen once. Of the sample, roughly 3% is held by the ten largest clones.

V and J are truncated by 2 bases and 1 base respectively, leaving an intervening sequence of 17 bases. CDR3 length: 17 amino acids, cysteine to phenylalanine. This entry keeps only the CDR3 DNA: 51 bases, framed from base 1. The germline V gene yields SGHVS for CDR1 and FQNEAQ for CDR2. The cohort consisted of 666 healthy bone marrow donors. At the time of sampling, every cohort member was nominally healthy, though immune exposures that went unrecorded were likely present. The donor tested CMV seronegative, placing the donor among the 300 to 450 seronegative members of the cohort. Each donor provided a peripheral blood sample, and peripheral blood mononuclear cells were used for TCR beta sequencing. Genomic DNA was extracted from the blood cell samples with the Qiagen DNeasy Blood Extraction Kit. Paper-wide results and their limitations: A cluster of highly shared sequence variants was judged likely to represent a technical artifact of the sequencing pipeline. In an earlier analysis of roughly 500 of the donors, most TCR beta V segments appeared in productive rearrangements about 87% or about 30% of the time, broadly matching IMGT annotations. According to a later analysis, most CMV-associated TCR beta chains appeared to be HLA-restricted, and the HLA associations seemed to be driven largely by CMV exposure. Linkage disequilibrium might explain the correlated functional status among segregating V segments, but an unknown experimental factor could not be ruled out. The classifier was reported to diagnose cytomegalovirus status with high specificity and sensitivity in both the original and validation cohorts. A later genetic analysis associated a missense DCLRE1C variant with V-gene and J-gene trimming of TCR beta chains, and an independent cohort replicated the association. Assigning TCR associations to individual alleles was difficult when HLA alleles, especially DR and DQ, strongly co-occurred. A few of the identified cytomegalovirus-associated TCR beta chains were confirmed in vitro to be specific for cytomegalovirus antigens. According to a later analysis, parvovirus B19, influenza, CMV and Epstein-Barr virus appeared linked to several top co-occurrence clusters. Because some donors lacked HLA typing at each locus, the association tests relied only on the typed subset. The study listed over 150 TCR beta chains as associated with cytomegalovirus. Sequencing depth was assumed to be roughly uniform across donors in the presence/absence analyses, though that assumption may not hold. Only TCR beta chains were sequenced in this cohort, and the absence of alpha or paired-chain data limited detectable features. Most TCR sequences were observed very rarely across donors, whereas some public TCRs were present in many individuals. In a later analysis, HLA-associated TCR beta chains were found to be more clonally expanded and to have lower generation probabilities than equally common non-associated chains. In a later genetic analysis, fewer N-insertions in productive TCRs were reported among donors in an Asian-associated ancestry cluster than the approximately 710-donor mean. Specific HLA alleles were associated with 15,000 to 20,000 TCR beta sequences at a false discovery rate of 0.05 in a later analysis. The earlier analysis of 587 of the donors excluded 15 to 20 rarely observed V segments, including chromosome 9 orphons, because counts were too low. According to the authors, the approach could potentially be generalized to other disease states and immunological phenotypes. The 87-base-pair reads could not distinguish some IMGT-functional V segments, including TRBV6-2 and TRBV6-3, so those segments were excluded. For the cohort, immune exposure information was limited to CMV serostatus. A further reported finding was that TCR beta sequences accurately predicted the HLA-A and HLA-B alleles for most subjects in the first cohort. A later analysis found that TCR association rates varied across HLA loci, with DRB1 alleles showing the most associated TCRs and HLA-C alleles the fewest.

This clone was observed once. Its antigen remains unidentified. No base qualities exist here, and no much larger clone lies one base off it. The TCR was taken from a male donor in good health and CMV-seronegative. The rearrangement joined TRBV7-8 to TRBJ1-1, with the identity of the D gene unclear. Material for sequencing was PBMCs. The CDR3 reads CASSLPGRGNRNTEAFF. The bases are TGTGCCAGCAGCTTACCGGGAAGAGGGAACCGGAACACTGAAGCTTTCTTT.